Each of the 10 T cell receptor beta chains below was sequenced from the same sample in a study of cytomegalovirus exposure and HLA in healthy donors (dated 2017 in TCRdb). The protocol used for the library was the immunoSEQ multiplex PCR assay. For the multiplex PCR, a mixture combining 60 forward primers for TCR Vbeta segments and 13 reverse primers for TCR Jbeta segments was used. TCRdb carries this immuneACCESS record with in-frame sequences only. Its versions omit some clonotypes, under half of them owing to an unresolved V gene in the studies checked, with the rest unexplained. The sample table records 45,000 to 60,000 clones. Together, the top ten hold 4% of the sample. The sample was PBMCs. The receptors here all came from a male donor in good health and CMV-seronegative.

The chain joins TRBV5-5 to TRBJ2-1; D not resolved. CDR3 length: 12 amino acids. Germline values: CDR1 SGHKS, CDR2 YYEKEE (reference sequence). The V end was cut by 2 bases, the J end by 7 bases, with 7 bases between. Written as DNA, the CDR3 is TGTGCCAGCAGCTTTCAGGCAAATGAGCAGTTCTTC. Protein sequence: CASSFQANEQFF.

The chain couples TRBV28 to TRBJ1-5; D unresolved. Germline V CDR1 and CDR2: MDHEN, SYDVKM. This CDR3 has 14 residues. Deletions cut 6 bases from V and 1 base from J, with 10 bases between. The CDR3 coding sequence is TGTGCCAGCAGATTAAGCGCGAGCAATCAGCCCCAGCATTTT. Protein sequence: CASRLSASNQPQHF.

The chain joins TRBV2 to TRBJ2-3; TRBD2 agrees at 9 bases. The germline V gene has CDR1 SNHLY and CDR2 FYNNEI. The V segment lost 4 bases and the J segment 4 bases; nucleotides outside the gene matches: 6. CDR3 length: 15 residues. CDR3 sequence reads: CASSGRGGRADTQYF. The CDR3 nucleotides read TGTGCCAGCAGTGGGCGGGGGGGCAGGGCAGATACGCAGTATTTT.

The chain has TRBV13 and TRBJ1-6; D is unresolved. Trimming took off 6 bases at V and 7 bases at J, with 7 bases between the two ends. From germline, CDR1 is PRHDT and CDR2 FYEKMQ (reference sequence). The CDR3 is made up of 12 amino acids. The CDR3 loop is CASRFVNSPLHF. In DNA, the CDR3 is TGTGCCAGCAGATTCGTGAATTCACCCCTCCACTTT.

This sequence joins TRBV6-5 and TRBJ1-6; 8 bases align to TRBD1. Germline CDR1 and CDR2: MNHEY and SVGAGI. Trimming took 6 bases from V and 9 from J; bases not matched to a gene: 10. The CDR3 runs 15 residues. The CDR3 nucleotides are TGTGCCAGCAGCTTCGGACAGGGAGGGGCTTCACCCCTCCACTTT. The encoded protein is CASSFGQGGASPLHF.

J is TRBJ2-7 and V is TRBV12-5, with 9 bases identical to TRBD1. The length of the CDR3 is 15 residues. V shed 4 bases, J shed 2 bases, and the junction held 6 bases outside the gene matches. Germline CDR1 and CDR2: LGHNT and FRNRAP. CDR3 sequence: CASGSGQGLAYEQYF. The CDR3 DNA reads TGTGCTAGTGGTTCCGGACAGGGGCTCGCCTACGAGCAGTACTTC.

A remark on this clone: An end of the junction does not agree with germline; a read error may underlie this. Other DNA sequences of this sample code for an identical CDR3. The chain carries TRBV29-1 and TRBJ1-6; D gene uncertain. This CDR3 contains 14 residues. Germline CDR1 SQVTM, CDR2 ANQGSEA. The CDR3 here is CSVREEGIGSPLHF. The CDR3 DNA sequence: TGCAGCGTGAGGGAGGAGGGTATTGGTTCACCCCTACACTTT.

CDR3 nucleotide sequence: TGCGCCAGCAGCCAAGAGGGGAGCGGGTCCGATACGCAGTATTTT. Its protein is CASSQEGSGSDTQYF. This sequence joins TRBV4-1 and TRBJ2-3; possible D gene TRBD2, 6 bases. Germline loops: CDR1 MGHRA, CDR2 YSYEKL. The V end was cut by 0 bases, the J end by 6 bases, with 13 bases between. This CDR3 comprises 15 residues.

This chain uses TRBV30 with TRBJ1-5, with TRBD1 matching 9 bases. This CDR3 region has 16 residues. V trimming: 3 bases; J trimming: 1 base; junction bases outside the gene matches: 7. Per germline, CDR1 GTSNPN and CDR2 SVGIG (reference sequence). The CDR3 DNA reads TGTGCCTGGAGCCCAGAGGACAGGGGAAGCAATCAGCCCCAGCATTTT. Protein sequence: CAWSPEDRGSNQPQHF.

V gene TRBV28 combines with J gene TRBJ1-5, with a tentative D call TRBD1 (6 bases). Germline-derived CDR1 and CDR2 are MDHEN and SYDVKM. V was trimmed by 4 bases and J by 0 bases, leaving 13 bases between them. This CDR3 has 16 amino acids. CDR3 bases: TGTGCCAGCAGTTCCTGGGGGCAGTTTAGCAATCAGCCCCAGCATTTT. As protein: CASSSWGQFSNQPQHF.